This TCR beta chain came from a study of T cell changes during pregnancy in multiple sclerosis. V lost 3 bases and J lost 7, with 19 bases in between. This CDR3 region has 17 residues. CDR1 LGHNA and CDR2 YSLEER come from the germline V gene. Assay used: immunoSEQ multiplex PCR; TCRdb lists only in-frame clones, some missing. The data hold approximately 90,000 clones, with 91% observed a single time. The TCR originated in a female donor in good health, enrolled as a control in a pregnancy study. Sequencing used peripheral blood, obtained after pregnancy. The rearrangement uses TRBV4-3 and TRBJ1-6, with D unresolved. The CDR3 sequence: CASSQYLEEQANSPLHF. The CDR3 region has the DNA TGCGCCAGCAGCCAGTATCTCGAAGAGCAGGCAAATTCACCCCTCCACTTT.